This record covers a single TCR beta chain. No antigen is known for it. 5'RACE template switching generated TCR cDNA, adding a universal primer site and UMIs. TCRdb used MiXCR to reprocess the 5' RACE reads, holding one entry per CDR3 protein. The sample shows some 550,000 distinct CDR3 sequences, less than 20% of them seen only once. Trimming stripped 6 bases from V and 5 bases from J, with 13 bases between. The CDR3 loop spans 13 amino acids. CDR1 MDHEN and CDR2 SYDVKM come from the germline V gene. This entry is derived from a study of T cells after yellow fever vaccination. Findings and limits, study-wide: The CD4 and CD8 compartments had a small share of their clonotypes in common.

This TCR came from a man aged 25 to 40 who received the YFV17D yellow fever vaccine. The genes are TRBV28 and TRBJ2-5; no clear D. The sequenced sample was PBMCs, obtained 15 days after the yellow fever booster vaccination. CDR3 loop: CASSQGLPETQYF. For the CDR3, the DNA is TGTGCCAGCAGCCAAGGCCTCCCGGAGACCCAGTACTTC. The full variable domain, in which reference TRBV28 and TRBJ2-5 provide the parts outside the CDR3, is DVKVTQSSRYLVKRTGEKVFLECVQDMDHENMFWYRQDPGLGLRLIYFSYDVKMKEKGDIPEGYSVSREKKERFSLILESASTNQTSMYLCASSQGLPETQYFGPGTRLLVL.